This paragraph covers one T cell receptor beta chain sequence. Antigen: not known. This sample was included in a study of response to subunit inactivated influenza vaccine. TCRdb re-called the RT-PCR reads with MiXCR, one entry per CDR3 protein. The table records roughly 760,000 distinct CDR3 sequences, roughly 20% of them present only once. Overall study results and limits: Authors suggested each seasonal flu vaccination may recruit only limited numbers of new T cells.

This receptor was taken from a man aged 45-60 years who received an inactivated influenza vaccine. Sequencing was performed on PBMCs from blood, taken approximately 5 days after vaccination.

CDR3 loop: CASSQWTSGYNEQFF. The CDR3 nucleotides read TGTGCCAGCAGCCAATGGACTAGCGGATACAATGAGCAGTTCTTC. This chain links TRBV11-3 with TRBJ2-1, with 10 bases fitting TRBD2. V lost 5 bases and J lost 4; bases outside the gene matches: 5. The CDR3 extends over 15 amino acids. CDR1 SGHNT and CDR2 YENEEA come from the germline V gene.